This TCR beta chain stems from a study of naive and memory T cell subsets. Study-level results: This RNA-based method may be sensitive to activation-related transcript changes.

The SP2 primer and nested alpha and beta constant region primers amplified ligated cDNA in four rounds. Blood and skin TCR RNA was reverse transcribed with alpha and beta constant primers. TCRdb independently ran MiXCR on the 5' RACE reads; one entry per CDR3 protein. The table lists about 48,000 distinct CDR3 sequences, 4.7% of them singletons. This clonotype was picked up a small number of times. Its antigen is undetermined. Looked up from germline, CDR1 is SGHRS and CDR2 is YFSETQ. This CDR3 has 11 residues. Trimming left V 3 bases short and J 5 bases short, with 3 bases between. TCR cDNA received a 3' ligated oligonucleotide that carried a UMI. Whole-blood samples were more than 2 ml of peripheral blood from healthy adult volunteers. Input was about 1 to 1,100 ng of DNase-treated total RNA without cell sorting.

The sequence was collected from a female donor in good health. The chain links TRBV5-1 to TRBJ2-1; unclear D gene. The CDR3 coding sequence is TGCGCCAGCAGCTCGAACAATGAGCAGTTCTTC. Translated: CASSSNNEQFF.